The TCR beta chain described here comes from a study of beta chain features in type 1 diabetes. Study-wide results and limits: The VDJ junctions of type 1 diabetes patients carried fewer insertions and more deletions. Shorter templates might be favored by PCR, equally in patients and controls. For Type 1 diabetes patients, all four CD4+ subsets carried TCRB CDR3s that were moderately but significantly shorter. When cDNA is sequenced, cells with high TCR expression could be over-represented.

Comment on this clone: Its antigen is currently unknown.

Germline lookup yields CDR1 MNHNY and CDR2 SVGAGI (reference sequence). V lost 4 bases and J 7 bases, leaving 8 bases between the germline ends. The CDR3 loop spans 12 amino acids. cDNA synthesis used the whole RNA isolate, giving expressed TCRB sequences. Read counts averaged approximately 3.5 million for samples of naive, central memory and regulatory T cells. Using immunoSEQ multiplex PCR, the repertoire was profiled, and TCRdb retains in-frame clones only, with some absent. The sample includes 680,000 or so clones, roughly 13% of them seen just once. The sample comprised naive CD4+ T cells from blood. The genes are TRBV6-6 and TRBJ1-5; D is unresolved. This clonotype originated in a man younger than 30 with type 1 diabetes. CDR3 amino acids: CASSSSEQPQHF. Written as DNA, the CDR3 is TGTGCCAGCAGTTCGTCGGAACAGCCCCAGCATTTT.